Sequencing of this T cell receptor (beta chain) was carried out in a study of control samples from healthy donors and cancer patients. This table comes from immunoSEQ multiplex PCR, and its TCRdb copy is limited to in-frame clones, with some not included. The table shows 130,000 or so clones, with about 88% occurring only once. This clone was counted once. Germline assignment: CDR1 SGHVS and CDR2 FQNEAQ. Trimming took off 5 bases at V and 7 bases at J, with 20 bases between the two ends. This CDR3 region has 16 residues. The receptor was derived from a man aged 50-60 years in good health. The rearrangement links TRBV7-8 to TRBJ1-4, with D perhaps TRBD1 (6 bases). The sample taken for sequencing was blood. CDR3 in DNA: TGTGCCAGCAGCCCCTCGGCAGGGGAGGGGAGTGAAAAACTGTTTTTT. This encodes CASSPSAGEGSEKLFF.